Shown below are 22 T cell receptor beta chains from a single sample sequenced in a study of T cell repertoires in cytomegalovirus infection. Using its own MiXCR run on the reads, TCRdb lists one record per CDR3 protein. The profile covers around 120,000 distinct CDR3 sequences, with more than 20% appearing a single time and 30% to 40% taken by the ten largest. For these receptors, no antigen is known. The sequenced sample was PBMCs, sequenced either directly or after in vitro stimulation (not recorded which). The receptors shown here come from a human donor in good health (CMV status not recorded). Some clones in this sample may be carry-over from other donors' samples.

This clonotype has at least ten counts. CDR3 in DNA: TGTGCCAGTCGGAAGGAGCGGGAGCACAATGAGCAGTTCTTC. This codes for CASRKEREHNEQFF. The chain employs TRBV12-3 or TRBV12-4 and TRBJ2-1, with TRBD2 matching over 8 bases. This CDR3 comprises 14 residues. V was pared by 9 bases and J by 5 bases, with 9 bases of the junction left unmatched.

This sequence joins TRBV7-8 and TRBJ2-4; D ambiguous. Germline V gene data show CDR1 as SGHVS and CDR2 as FQNEAQ. The CDR3 sequence is 17 residues long. V dropped 1 base and J dropped 0 bases, with 13 bases sitting between them. CDR3: CASSLDTGSLAKNIQYF. As DNA, the CDR3 is TGTGCCAGCAGCTTAGACACCGGAAGCTTAGCCAAAAACATTCAGTACTTC.

The chain employs TRBV18 and TRBJ2-7; unclear D gene. The CDR3 extends over 13 amino acids. Trimming shortened V by 5 bases and J by 3 bases, and 11 bases separated the two germline ends. Germline CDR1 reads KGHSH; CDR2 reads LQKENI. This CDR3 reads CASSFDQDYEQYV. CDR3 sequence (DNA): TGTGCCAGCTCATTCGATCAGGACTACGAGCAGTACGTC.

V usage is TRBV18 and J usage is TRBJ1-5, with D tentatively TRBD1 (6 bases). The CDR3 is 13 residues long. CDR1 KGHSH and CDR2 LQKENI come from the germline V gene. Trimming left V 0 bases short and J 6 bases short, with 6 bases between. The CDR3 sequence is CASSPPGGQPQHF. In nucleotides, the CDR3 is TGTGCCAGCTCACCACCAGGGGGTCAGCCCCAGCATTTT.

The chain links TRBV6-6 to TRBJ2-7; D perhaps matches TRBD2 (7 bases). CDR1 is MNHNY, CDR2 SVGAGI, per germline (reference sequence). V was cut by 2 bases and J by 1 base, with 12 bases left in between. This CDR3 contains 15 residues. CDR3 DNA: TGTGCCAGCAGTTACAAGGGGGGGGAATCCTACGAGCAGTACTTC. Translating gives CASSYKGGESYEQYF.

The rearrangement joins TRBV6-1 to TRBJ2-7; TRBD1 matches at 9 bases. CDR1 MNHNS and CDR2 SASEGT come from the germline V gene. J was trimmed by 2 bases and V by 7 bases; bases with no gene match: 6. This CDR3 has 14 residues. CDR3 sequence: CASTRRQGAYEQYF. DNA of the CDR3: TGTGCCAGCACCAGACGACAGGGGGCCTACGAGCAGTACTTC.

This clonotype was seen repeatedly, ten times or more. The chain links TRBV7-8 to TRBJ2-3; TRBD1 matches 9 bases. The J segment lost 5 bases and the V segment lost 1 base, leaving 4 bases of the junction unmatched. This CDR3 is built from 15 residues. Germline CDR1 SGHVS, CDR2 FQNEAQ. This chain's CDR3 is CASSLETGGRDTQYF. CDR3 bases: TGTGCCAGCAGCTTAGAGACAGGGGGAAGAGATACGCAGTATTTT. Drawing the rest from reference TRBV7-8 and TRBJ2-3, the complete variable domain is GAGVSQSPRYKVAKRGQDVALRCDPISGHVSLFWYQQALGQGPEFLTYFQNEAQLDKSGLPSDRFFAERPEGSVSTLKIQRTQQEDSAVYLCASSLETGGRDTQYFGPGTRLTVL.

This sequence joins TRBV12-3 or TRBV12-4 and TRBJ1-4; 7 bases agree with TRBD1. This CDR3 is built from 16 residues. The J segment lost 3 bases and the V segment lost 7 bases, leaving 11 bases of the junction unmatched. CDR3 region: CASNYPNRGPNEKLFF. CDR3 bases: TGTGCCAGCAACTACCCCAACAGGGGCCCTAATGAAAAACTGTTTTTT.

This clonotype was seen a few times. The V gene is TRBV28, the J gene TRBJ1-1; a weak D match, TRBD1 (6 bases). CDR3 size: 15 residues. V was pared by 6 bases and J by 0 bases, with 14 bases between. Germline loops: CDR1 MDHEN, CDR2 SYDVKM. CDR3 loop: CASRSGGGLNTEAFF. CDR3 nucleotides: TGTGCCAGCAGATCCGGGGGGGGGCTGAACACTGAAGCTTTCTTT.

The chain combines TRBV5-4 with TRBJ1-2; D is unresolved. Germline CDR1 and CDR2: SGHNT and YYREEE (reference sequence). This CDR3 is 17 amino acids long. Trimming cost V 4 bases and J 2 bases, with 21 bases left between them. The DNA for the CDR3 is TGTGCCAGCAGCGTGCCAGGACTTACCGGCGGGAACTATGGCTACACCTTC. Protein sequence: CASSVPGLTGGNYGYTF.

The chain uses TRBV25-1 and TRBJ2-3; 7 bases match TRBD1. CDR1 is MGHDK, CDR2 SYGVNS, per germline. This CDR3 comprises 12 residues. V gave up 2 bases and J gave up 13 bases; unmatched junction bases: 6. The DNA of the CDR3 is TGTGCCAGCAGTGAAGCTTTGGGACAGAAGTATTTT. Its translation is CASSEALGQKYF.

The chain employs TRBV11-3 and TRBJ2-5; 7 bases align to TRBD1. The CDR3 loop spans 16 amino acids. Looked up from germline, CDR1 is SGHNT and CDR2 is YENEEA. V lost 3 bases, J lost 2 bases, and 9 bases stayed unmatched. The chain's CDR3 is CASSLDMTGLQETQYF. As DNA, the CDR3 is TGTGCCAGCAGCTTGGATATGACAGGGCTGCAAGAGACCCAGTACTTC.

The CDR3 is CASSPIRANTEAFF. CDR3 coding DNA: TGTGCCAGCAGCCCAATCCGGGCGAACACTGAAGCTTTCTTT. The genes are TRBV6-2 or TRBV6-3 and TRBJ1-1; D is unclear. Trimming took off 6 bases at V and 1 base at J, with 12 bases between the two ends. Germline-derived CDR1 and CDR2 are MNHEY and SVGEGT. CDR3 size: 14 residues.

There are a few counts of this clonotype. The genes are TRBV4-1 and TRBJ2-3; 10 positions match TRBD2. Germline loops: CDR1 MGHRA, CDR2 YSYEKL. CDR3 length: 15 residues. J gave up 2 bases and V 7 bases, and 6 bases lay outside the gene matches. In DNA, the CDR3 is TGCGCCAGCAACTCAGGACTAGCGGACACAGATACGCAGTATTTT. It yields the protein CASNSGLADTDTQYF.

This rearrangement joins TRBV9 to TRBJ2-1; 9 bases agree with TRBD2. Looked up from germline, CDR1 is SGDLS and CDR2 is YYNGEE. Trimming cost V 5 bases and J 8 bases; bases outside gene matches: 11. The CDR3 consists of 15 residues. In nucleotides, the CDR3 is TGTGCCAGCAGACCGGGGGGACTAGCAATAGATGAGCAGTTCTTC. Translated, it gives CASRPGGLAIDEQFF.

The chain recombines TRBV12-3 or TRBV12-4 with TRBJ1-5; TRBD1 might be the D (6 bases). The CDR3 runs 13 residues. V was trimmed by 6 bases and J by 7 bases, leaving 13 bases between them. The CDR3 DNA sequence: TGTGCCAGCAGGGGTCCAGGGGTACAGCCCCAGCATTTT. Its translation: CASRGPGVQPQHF.

The chain carries TRBV7-8 and TRBJ2-4, with D possibly being TRBD2 (6 bases). The V end lost 1 base, the J end lost 3 bases, and 13 bases lay between the germline ends. The CDR3 runs to 16 residues. The germline V gene encodes CDR1 SGHVS and CDR2 FQNEAQ. CDR3 nucleotide sequence: TGTGCCAGCAGCTTAGTTTCGGGAGCAGGCAAAAACATTCAGTACTTC. The encoded protein is CASSLVSGAGKNIQYF.

Only a few counts were recorded for this clonotype. This rearrangement joins TRBV12-3 or TRBV12-4 to TRBJ1-1; unclear D gene. CDR3 length: 13 amino acids. V lost 7 bases to trimming and J lost 0 bases, with 9 bases between them. Written as DNA, the CDR3 is TGTGCCAGCACCTTACAGCTGAACACTGAAGCTTTCTTT. It is translated as CASTLQLNTEAFF.

In this sample, this clonotype turned up many times. The chain couples TRBV12-3 or TRBV12-4 to TRBJ2-3; D remains unclear. This CDR3 contains 12 residues. With 3 bases removed from V and 7 bases from J, the gap between germline ends came to 8 bases. CDR3 sequence: CASSFSGNTQYF. Here the CDR3 DNA reads TGTGCCAGCAGTTTCTCCGGTAATACGCAGTATTTT.

V usage is TRBV6-5 and J usage is TRBJ2-1; 8 nucleotides agree with TRBD2. After removal of 5 bases from V and 6 bases from J, the junction contained 15 bases not matched to a gene. Germline V gene sequence: CDR1 MNHEY, CDR2 SVGAGI. The CDR3 spans 17 residues. CDR3 amino acids: CASSNKLGRALGNEQFF. The CDR3 nucleotides read TGTGCCAGCAGTAACAAACTCGGGAGGGCCTTGGGCAATGAGCAGTTCTTC.

This clonotype was picked up many times. This chain connects TRBV7-2 to TRBJ2-3, with 12 bases lining up with TRBD2. This CDR3 region has 19 residues. Germline CDR1 is SGHTA and CDR2 is FQGNSA. Trimming took 1 base from V and 4 from J; bases not matched to a gene: 12. The CDR3 here is CASSLVPLAGGPGPDTQYF. The CDR3 DNA sequence: TGTGCCAGCAGCTTAGTTCCTCTAGCGGGAGGGCCAGGCCCAGATACGCAGTATTTT.

This clonotype was seen only once. The CDR3 does not close with the conserved phenylalanine or tryptophan, likely indicating a read error. The genes are TRBV6-5 and TRBJ2-2, with D tentatively TRBD1 (5 bases). Germline CDR1 is MNHEY and CDR2 is SVGAGI. This CDR3 contains 13 residues. V lost 10 bases and J 1 base, leaving 10 bases between the germline ends. CDR3 sequence reads: CATGTGNTGELFS. The CDR3 DNA reads as TGTGCCACGGGTACAGGGAACACCGGGGAGCTGTTTTCT.